This T cell receptor (beta chain) was recovered during a study of human T cells and chemical hapten exposure. As for the study in general: The variation in per-sample TCR yields arose mainly from small differences in pooled library volumes.

Library construction involved attaching unique molecular identifiers to individual cDNA molecules, which allowed quantitative, reproducible TCR counting. Via MiXCR, TCRdb re-called the RACE reads, giving one row per CDR3 protein. The table lists over 100,000 distinct CDR3 sequences, approximately 10% of them singletons. Sample time point: healthy volunteer bleed at 2 weeks. The template was total RNA from unfractionated whole blood. Germline CDR1 is SGHTA and CDR2 is FQGNSA. Trimming took off 1 base at V and 5 bases at J, with 11 bases between the two ends. This CDR3 is built from 14 residues. V is TRBV7-2 and J is TRBJ1-1, with TRBD1 as a possible D gene (5 bases). This TCR came from a male donor in good health. Some clones in this sample may be carry-over from other donors' samples. Source material: whole blood. The CDR3 loop is CASSLVGGATEAFF. CDR3 nucleotides: TGTGCCAGCAGCTTAGTGGGAGGGGCGACTGAAGCTTTCTTT. Full variable domain (rest looked up from reference TRBV7-2 and TRBJ1-1): GAGVSQSPSNKVTEKGKDVELRCDPISGHTALYWYRQSLGQGLEFLIYFQGNSAPDKSGLPSDRFSAERTGGSVSTLTIQRTQQEDSAVYLCASSLVGGATEAFFGQGTRLTVV.